The 13 T cell receptor beta chains given below trace back to one sample, sequenced in a study of beta chain features in type 1 diabetes. Their antigen targets remain unknown. The study reverse transcribed the entire isolated RNA, so it sequenced expressed TCRB transcripts. Using immunoSEQ multiplex PCR, the repertoire was profiled, and TCRdb retains in-frame clones only, with some absent. This repertoire shows about 360,000 clones, around 12% found once; its top ten account for over 0.008%. Findings and limits, study-wide: TCRB CDR3 length was moderately but significantly reduced in all four CD4+ subsets of Type 1 diabetes patients.

The sequenced sample consisted of naive CD4+ T cells from blood. Receptor source: a woman aged 18-35 years with type 1 diabetes.

The chain links TRBV29-1 to TRBJ1-3, with TRBD1 identical over 8 bases. Germline loops: CDR1 SQVTM, CDR2 ANQGSEA. The CDR3 is 13 amino acids. J gave up 3 bases and V 7 bases, and 5 bases lay outside the gene matches. The CDR3 DNA reads as TGCAGCGCCTCAGGGGGCGGTGGAAACACCATATATTTT. This gives the protein CSASGGGGNTIYF.

Turning to this clone: Other DNA sequences in the same sample also yield this CDR3. This chain links TRBV19 with TRBJ2-7; 13 nucleotides agree with TRBD2. The V gene's germline CDR1 is LNHDA and CDR2 SQIVND (reference sequence). This CDR3 is built from 14 residues. V lost 6 bases to trimming and J lost 2 bases; unmatched junction nucleotides: 1. The CDR3: CASSGLAGAYEQYF. The CDR3 region has the DNA TGTGCCAGTAGCGGACTAGCGGGGGCCTACGAGCAGTACTTC.

This rearrangement joins TRBV18 to TRBJ2-7, with TRBD2 matching 12 bases. The CDR3 extends over 16 amino acids. The germline gives CDR1 KGHSH, CDR2 LQKENI. J lost 4 bases, V lost 3 bases, and 7 bases had no gene match. This CDR3 reads CASSPPFGLAGYEQYF. In nucleotides, the CDR3 is TGTGCCAGCTCACCGCCATTCGGACTAGCGGGGTACGAGCAGTACTTC.

This clone appeared a few times. The V and J genes are TRBV4-1 and TRBJ1-1; possibly TRBD1 for D (6 bases). This CDR3 has 14 amino acids. Germline V CDR1 and CDR2: MGHRA, YSYEKL. The V end lost 2 bases, the J end lost 4 bases, and 11 bases lay between the germline ends. The CDR3 sequence is CASSQTGLSTEAFF. The CDR3 DNA reads TGCGCCAGCAGCCAAACAGGGCTGAGCACTGAAGCTTTCTTT.

This chain joins TRBV29-1 and TRBJ2-7, with 7 positions matching TRBD2. Germline lookup yields CDR1 SQVTM and CDR2 ANQGSEA. The V and J ends lost 6 bases and 3 bases, in that order; junction bases with no gene match: 2. The CDR3 runs 11 residues. The CDR3 DNA reads as TGCAGCGTAGGGACTAACTACGAGCAGTACTTC. It yields the protein CSVGTNYEQYF.

This chain connects TRBV25-1 to TRBJ1-5, with no clear D. Germline V lookup: CDR1 MGHDK, CDR2 SYGVNS. The CDR3 covers 14 residues. Trimming cost V 5 bases and J 5 bases, with 13 bases left between them. CDR3 loop: CASSKWTEDQPQHF. As DNA, the CDR3 is TGTGCCAGCAGTAAATGGACGGAGGATCAGCCCCAGCATTTT. Full variable domain (missing parts from reference TRBV25-1 and TRBJ1-5): EADIYQTPRYLVIGTGKKITLECSQTMGHDKMYWYQQDPGMELHLIHYSYGVNSTEKGDLSSESTVSRIRTEHFPLTLESARPSHTSQYLCASSKWTEDQPQHFGDGTRLSIL.

The J gene is TRBJ2-5, the V gene TRBV7-9, with D tentatively TRBD1 (5 bases). Germline V gene sequence: CDR1 SEHNR, CDR2 FQNEAQ (reference sequence). The CDR3 has 14 amino acids. V was clipped by 3 bases and J by 5 bases, with 13 bases between them. CDR3 DNA sequence: TGTGCCAGCAGCTTGAGACAGATCGGGGAGACCCAGTACTTC. It specifies CASSLRQIGETQYF.

The rearrangement links TRBV6-6 to TRBJ2-1; D possibly corresponds to TRBD1 (8 bases). The V end was cut by 6 bases, the J end by 4 bases, with 13 bases between. Germline V lookup: CDR1 MNHNY, CDR2 SVGAGI (reference sequence). The CDR3 is made up of 14 amino acids. The CDR3 protein is CASRAGQVYNEQFF. DNA for the CDR3: TGTGCCAGCAGAGCGGGACAGGTATACAATGAGCAGTTCTTC.

There are a few counts of this clone. The V gene is TRBV5-1, the J gene TRBJ2-5, with 9 positions matching TRBD1. The junction had 3 bases not matched to a gene; V was cut back by 4 bases and J by 5 bases. Per the germline V gene, CDR1 is SGHRS and CDR2 is YFSETQ. The CDR3 covers 13 residues. In nucleotides, the CDR3 is TGCGCCAGCAGCGGGACAGGGAAGGAGACCCAGTACTTC. This codes for CASSGTGKETQYF.

The chain links TRBV28 to TRBJ2-1, with D maybe TRBD1 (6 bases). Germline CDR1 is MDHEN and CDR2 is SYDVKM. V lost 3 bases and J 6 bases, leaving 15 bases between the germline ends. The CDR3 has 15 amino acids. The CDR3 region has the DNA TGTGCCAGCAGTTTGGGGGCCCCGGGGACCAATGAGCAGTTCTTC. Its protein is CASSLGAPGTNEQFF.

Of note for this clone: This sample also contains other DNA sequences that code for the same CDR3. J is TRBJ2-5 and V is TRBV7-9; unclear D gene. The CDR3 extends over 12 amino acids. Trimming took off 0 bases at V and 5 bases at J, with 4 bases between the two ends. Germline lookup yields CDR1 SEHNR and CDR2 FQNEAQ (reference sequence). The CDR3 spells CASSLARETQYF. CDR3 nucleotide sequence: TGTGCCAGCAGCTTAGCGCGGGAGACCCAGTACTTC.

The chain recombines TRBV7-2 with TRBJ1-5; D is possibly TRBD1 (5 bases). Germline CDR1 and CDR2: SGHTA and FQGNSA. This CDR3 region has 13 residues. Trimming shortened V by 6 bases and J by 3 bases, and 9 bases separated the two germline ends. The CDR3 loop is CASSRQSNQPQHF. For the CDR3, the DNA is TGTGCCAGCAGTCGACAGTCCAATCAGCCCCAGCATTTT.

The table lists this clone with a few counts. The chain uses TRBV9 and TRBJ1-6, with D unclear. This CDR3 contains 15 residues. CDR1 is SGDLS, CDR2 YYNGEE, per germline. V shed 0 bases and J shed 7 bases, with 11 bases lying between them. The CDR3: CASSVVGAANSPLHF. In nucleotides, the CDR3 is TGTGCCAGCAGCGTAGTAGGAGCGGCCAATTCACCCCTCCACTTT.